What follows are 13 T cell receptor beta chains derived from one specimen sequenced in a study of blood T cell repertoires in COVID-19. Measured with immunoSEQ multiplex PCR; TCRdb has only the in-frame clones, and not every one. The table records about 200,000 clones, about 87% of them present only once. Sequences were obtained from peripheral blood. These receptors came from a man in his sixties who had recovered from COVID-19.

The chain couples TRBV7-2 to TRBJ2-1; 14 bases match TRBD2. This CDR3 contains 19 residues. Germline-derived CDR1 and CDR2 are SGHTA and FQGNSA. J lost 2 bases, V lost 1 base, and 7 bases had no gene match. The CDR3 nucleotides read TGTGCCAGCAGCTTAGGTGGACTAGCGGGGGGACCAACCTACAATGAGCAGTTCTTC. Protein: CASSLGGLAGGPTYNEQFF. Variable domain in full (rest from reference TRBV7-2 and TRBJ2-1): GAGVSQSPSNKVTEKGKDVELRCDPISGHTALYWYRQSLGQGLEFLIYFQGNSAPDKSGLPSDRFSAERTGGSVSTLTIQRTQQEDSAVYLCASSLGGLAGGPTYNEQFFGPGTRLTVL.

This chain connects TRBV6-2 or TRBV6-3 to TRBJ2-4; the D gene is possibly TRBD2 (7 bases). Trimming cost V 5 bases and J 9 bases, with 17 bases left between them. CDR1 and CDR2 (germline): MNHEY, SVGEGT. CDR3 size: 14 residues. The CDR3 nucleotides are TGTGCCAGCAGTCGGGGGGACACCCTAGGCATTCAGTACTTC. Translated, it gives CASSRGDTLGIQYF.

The chain recombines TRBV14 with TRBJ2-5; D is perhaps TRBD2 (5 bases). This CDR3 region has 14 residues. Germline CDR1 and CDR2: SGHDN and FVKESK. V lost 4 bases and J 4 bases, leaving 13 bases between the germline ends. The CDR3 is CASSRGQVRETQYF. CDR3 coding DNA: TGTGCCAGCAGCCGAGGGCAAGTACGAGAGACCCAGTACTTC.

This clone appeared a single time. The V and J genes are TRBV12-3 or TRBV12-4 and TRBJ2-1; D is perhaps TRBD2 (7 bases). The CDR3 runs to 13 residues. With 5 bases removed from V and 9 bases from J, the gap between germline ends came to 14 bases. Here the CDR3 reads CASSLSGGAEQFF. The CDR3, as DNA: TGTGCCAGCAGTCTATCTGGGGGGGCTGAGCAGTTCTTC.

V usage is TRBV5-1 and J usage is TRBJ1-6; 12 bases map to TRBD1. V dropped 5 bases and J dropped 10; count of bases not matched to a gene: 10. The CDR3 runs to 16 residues. CDR1 is SGHRS and CDR2 is YFSETQ in the germline V gene. This CDR3 reads CASRGGTGGEKSPLHF. In DNA form, the CDR3 reads TGCGCCAGCAGGGGTGGGACAGGGGGCGAAAAATCACCCCTCCACTTT.

The rearrangement uses TRBV5-3 and TRBJ1-5; 9 bases line up with TRBD1. TRBV5-3 is an ORF; its function is uncertain. V lost 4 bases, J lost 7 bases, and 6 bases stayed unmatched. The CDR3 is 14 residues long. CDR3 region: CARSITGGEQPQHF. The CDR3, as DNA: TGTGCCAGAAGCATAACAGGGGGCGAGCAGCCCCAGCATTTT.

V and J are TRBV9 and TRBJ1-2; 7 nucleotides agree with TRBD1. CDR1 and CDR2 from the germline V gene are SGDLS and YYNGEE. The V and J ends lost 2 bases and 6 bases, in that order; junction bases with no gene match: 7. The CDR3 totals 14 residues. The chain's CDR3 is CASSVWGTVNGYTF. For the CDR3, the DNA is TGTGCCAGCAGCGTCTGGGGGACAGTCAATGGCTACACCTTC.

This chain connects TRBV18 to TRBJ2-2, with 9 bases identical to TRBD2. CDR3 length equals 16 residues. V was pared by 3 bases and J by 3 bases, with 5 bases of the junction left unmatched. Germline V gene sequence: CDR1 KGHSH, CDR2 LQKENI. The CDR3 reads CASSPAAGGHTGELFF. In nucleotides, the CDR3 is TGTGCCAGCTCACCCGCCGCGGGGGGGCACACCGGGGAGCTGTTTTTT.

The J gene is TRBJ1-1, the V gene TRBV3-1 (or the pseudogene TRBV3-2); TRBD1 matches 7 bases. The length of the CDR3 is 17 residues. Germline trimming cut 1 base from V and 1 base from J; bases unmatched to any gene: 9. CDR1 and CDR2 (germline): LGHDT, YNNKEL (reference sequence). The CDR3 DNA is TGTGCCAGCAGCCAAGCCCGAAGGGGGCAGAGGAACACTGAAGCTTTCTTT. Its protein product is CASSQARRGQRNTEAFF.

This sequence joins TRBV21-1 and TRBJ2-7; TRBD2 is the table's D call, not checked against the DNA. TRBV21-1 is a pseudogene locus. The CDR3 is 16 amino acids. CDR3 sequence: CASSTPGLAGFYEQYF. CDR3 coding DNA: TGTGCCAGCAGCACCCCGGGACTAGCGGGGTTCTACGAGCAGTACTTC.

The J gene is TRBJ2-7, the V gene TRBV4-1; TRBD1 is a possible D gene (5 bases). Deletions cut 4 bases from V and 2 bases from J, with 15 bases between. Germline lookup yields CDR1 MGHRA and CDR2 YSYEKL. The CDR3 length is 15 residues. Here the CDR3 reads CASSPVSDITYEQYF. The CDR3 coding sequence is TGCGCCAGCAGCCCCGTTTCGGACATAACCTACGAGCAGTACTTC.

This clone appeared a few times. J is TRBJ1-2 and V is TRBV14, with D possibly matching TRBD1 (5 bases). CDR1 and CDR2 from the germline V gene are SGHDN and FVKESK. The CDR3 is made up of 14 amino acids. The ends were cut back, 4 bases at V and 5 bases at J, with 14 bases in the middle. In DNA form, the CDR3 reads TGTGCCAGCAGCCGAGTAGGGGAAAGGTATGGCTACACCTTC. Residues: CASSRVGERYGYTF.

The chain has TRBV6-5 and TRBJ2-1, with 9 bases aligning to TRBD2. CDR1 and CDR2 from the germline V gene are MNHEY and SVGAGI. The CDR3 has 15 amino acids. CDR3 bases: TGTGCGAGCCAGCGGGGGGACAACACCTACAATGAGCAGTTCTTC. As protein: CASQRGDNTYNEQFF.